A selection of T cell receptor beta chains follows, all from one sample in a study of identical twins. TCRdb reprocessed the 5' RACE reads with MiXCR, giving one entry per CDR3 protein. Of around 490,000 distinct CDR3 sequences listed, about 16% are singletons. This sample was shared with a second study, whose subject was yellow fever vaccine responses in identical twins.

Sequenced material: CD4+ T cells sorted from blood. These receptors all stem from a young woman in good health. Both conserved end residues are part of each CDR3. A D gene is named only where the DNA matches it firmly. Expanded clones get a size class; other rows say once, few or many, or leave the size out.

j_call clone_size d_call v_call cdr3_nt cdr3_aa
TRBJ2-1 many NA TRBV4-1 TGCGCCAGCAGCCAGCTTCCCGGGGGGCTCTCCCATGAGCAGTTCTTC CASSQLPGGLSHEQFF
TRBJ2-5 NA TRBD2 TRBV6-6 TGTGCCAGCGCGGGAGTTGGAGAGACCCAGTACTTC CASAGVGETQYF
TRBJ1-2 NA NA TRBV3-1 TGTGCCAGCAGCCAAGAAGCCCGGGGGCGCGGAGGCTACACCTTC CASSQEARGRGGYTF
TRBJ2-4 few NA TRBV28 TGTGCCAGCAGGGATTATCACAGGGAGCGGCACATTCAGTACTTC CASRDYHRERHIQYF
TRBJ2-7 many NA TRBV5-1 TGCGCCAGCAGCCCACTGACATCCTCCTACGAGCAGTACTTC CASSPLTSSYEQYF
TRBJ2-7 NA NA TRBV6-5 TGTGCCAGCAGTTACTCGAGGATGACAGGTGCCTACGAGCAGTACTTC CASSYSRMTGAYEQYF
TRBJ2-5 few TRBD2 TRBV7-9 TGTGCCAGCAGAGAAAGCGGGAGGGCCTTGACCCAGTACTTC CASRESGRALTQYF
TRBJ2-1 few NA TRBV2 TGTGCCAGCAGTGAATTGTTAGCCGACAATGAGCAGTTCTTC CASSELLADNEQFF
TRBJ2-2 NA TRBD1 TRBV20-1 TGCAGTGCTAGAGAAGCCGGGACAGGGGGGGCCGGGGAGCTGTTTTTT CSAREAGTGGAGELFF
TRBJ1-1 NA NA TRBV5-1 TGCGCCAGCAGCCCCTGGACAGAACCATCTGTGAACACTGAAGCTTTCTTT CASSPWTEPSVNTEAFF
TRBJ1-1 many NA TRBV24-1 TGTGCCACCCCCTGGGATGACACTGAAGCTTTCTTT CATPWDDTEAFF
TRBJ2-1 NA NA TRBV4-2 TGTGCCAGCAGCCAAGATCCGCCTAGCGTGGACAATGAGCAGTTCTTC CASSQDPPSVDNEQFF
TRBJ2-2 few NA TRBV6-5 TGTGCCAGCAGTTACTCGTCAGGAGACACCGGGGAGCTGTTTTTT CASSYSSGDTGELFF
TRBJ2-1 many TRBD1 TRBV5-1 TGCGCCAGCAGCCTCCAGGACAGGTTTGAGCAGTTCTTC CASSLQDRFEQFF
TRBJ2-7 few TRBD1 TRBV18 TGTGCCAGCTCACCCGGTACGGGACAGGGTATCCACGAGCAGTACTTC CASSPGTGQGIHEQYF
TRBJ2-2 few NA TRBV7-6 TGTGCCAGCAGCCAGCAAGGGCCCGGGGAGCTGTTTTTT CASSQQGPGELFF
TRBJ2-7 NA NA TRBV7-8 TGTGCCAGCAGCTTAGTGGAGCAGTCTTGGGACGAGCAGTACTTC CASSLVEQSWDEQYF
TRBJ2-1 NA TRBD1 TRBV5-1 TGCGCCAGCAGCCGCGCGCAGGGGGCAGGTGAGCAGTTCTTC CASSRAQGAGEQFF
TRBJ1-5 NA NA TRBV20-1 TGCAGTGCTAGTGGAGAGGGCAATCAGCCCCAGCATTTT CSASGEGNQPQHF
TRBJ2-1 many TRBD2 TRBV12-3/TRBV12-4 TGTGCCAGCAGTCCGGGACTAGTAATCGGCAATGAGCAGTTCTTC CASSPGLVIGNEQFF
TRBJ2-3 NA NA TRBV15 TGTGCCACCAGCAGAGATCGGGCGGGACGACTGGATACGCAGTATTTT CATSRDRAGRLDTQYF
TRBJ2-3 NA NA TRBV20-1 TGCAGTGCTAGAGATTCCGGGGCCCCAACTTATACGCAGTATTTT CSARDSGAPTYTQYF
TRBJ1-1 many NA TRBV7-8 TGTGCCAGCGGGTTAACAGGAAACACTGAAGCTTTCTTT CASGLTGNTEAFF
TRBJ2-1 NA TRBD1 TRBV7-9 TGTGCCAGCAGCCGGGACAGGGATGGCAATGAGCAGTTCTTC CASSRDRDGNEQFF
TRBJ2-4 NA TRBD2 TRBV7-2 TGTGCCAGCAGTTCTATAGCGGGGTTAGCCAAAAACATTCAGTACTTC CASSSIAGLAKNIQYF
TRBJ2-1 NA TRBD1 TRBV5-1 TGCGCCAGCAGCTTGGCCATGAGACAGGGGTTCAATGAGCAGTTCTTC CASSLAMRQGFNEQFF
TRBJ2-5 NA TRBD2 TRBV15 TGTGCCACCGACAACGCGCTAGCGGAAGAGACCCAGTACTTC CATDNALAEETQYF
TRBJ1-1 few NA TRBV7-7 TGTGCCAGCAGCATAAATGTGGGGACTGAAGCTTTCTTT CASSINVGTEAFF
TRBJ2-2 few NA TRBV7-2 TGTGCCAGCAGCTTGTGGTCAGGGAAGGGCGGGGAGCTGTTTTTT CASSLWSGKGGELFF
TRBJ1-2 NA NA TRBV7-9 TGTGCCAGCGCCCGGGGGGCCCAGCGCTATGGCTACACCTTC CASARGAQRYGYTF
TRBJ2-7 NA NA TRBV7-9 TGTGCCAGCAGCTTCGCCTCGGTGGGCGAGCAGTACTTC CASSFASVGEQYF
TRBJ2-6 few TRBD1 TRBV5-1 TGCGCCAGTGGACAGGGGGATTTTTCTGGGGCCAACGTCCTGACTTTC CASGQGDFSGANVLTF
TRBJ2-3 few NA TRBV9 TGTGCCAGCACGAGGCAGGAGTCAGATACGCAGTATTTT CASTRQESDTQYF
TRBJ2-3 NA TRBD2 TRBV12-3/TRBV12-4 TGTGCCAGCAGTACCAATCTAGCGGGCGGCACAGATACGCAGTATTTT CASSTNLAGGTDTQYF
TRBJ2-3 few NA TRBV28 TGTGCCAGCAGTTTGAGCTTAGATACGCAGTATTTT CASSLSLDTQYF
TRBJ2-7 few NA TRBV5-1 TGCGCCAGCAGCTTGGGACAGGGACTTACGGAGCAGTACTTC CASSLGQGLTEQYF
TRBJ1-5 few TRBD1 TRBV6-5 TGTGCCAGCAGTCTACACAGGGGGCTCAATCAGCCCCAGCATTTT CASSLHRGLNQPQHF
TRBJ2-5 few NA TRBV27 TGTGCCAGCAGTTCCCGGACTCCGGTGACTACCCAGTACTTC CASSSRTPVTTQYF
TRBJ2-1 few TRBD2 TRBV5-1 TGCGCCAGCAGCACCGTGACTAGCGCCTACAATGAGCAGTTCTTC CASSTVTSAYNEQFF
TRBJ1-1 few NA TRBV12-3/TRBV12-4 TGTGCCAGCAGTAACCGCCTCACGGCAACTGAAGCTTTCTTT CASSNRLTATEAFF
TRBJ1-1 NA NA TRBV12-3/TRBV12-4 TGTGCCAGCAAACCACCAGGCACGGCGAACACTGAAGCTTTCTTT CASKPPGTANTEAFF
TRBJ1-1 many NA TRBV12-3/TRBV12-4 TGTGCCAGCAGTATCCATATGAACACTGAAGCTTTCTTT CASSIHMNTEAFF
TRBJ2-5 NA TRBD2 TRBV20-1 TGCAGTGCTAGAGATCTTCTAGCGGGGTCTCGCGATCAAGAGACCCAGTACTTC CSARDLLAGSRDQETQYF
TRBJ2-5 NA TRBD2 TRBV20-1 TGCAGTGCCCCCGCACTAGCGGAGGCGGGGACCCAGTACTTC CSAPALAEAGTQYF
TRBJ2-1 many TRBD2 TRBV5-1 TGCGCCAGCAGCTTAAGGCTAGCGGGAGATCTTGAGCAGTTCTTC CASSLRLAGDLEQFF
TRBJ1-4 NA NA TRBV27 TGTGCCAGCAGTTTTTCTAGGAATGAAAAACTGTTTTTT CASSFSRNEKLFF
TRBJ2-2 NA TRBD2 TRBV4-2 TGTGCCAGCAGCCCGCGACTAGCGGCCACCGGGGAGCTGTTTTTT CASSPRLAATGELFF
TRBJ2-1 NA TRBD2 TRBV5-6 TGTGCCAGCAGCTTTGGGACTAGTAACAGTGAGCAGTTCTTC CASSFGTSNSEQFF
TRBJ2-1 NA TRBD2 TRBV12-3/TRBV12-4 TGTGCCAGCAGTTCCCGTCGGACTAGTGCTGAGCAGTTCTTC CASSSRRTSAEQFF
TRBJ2-1 NA NA TRBV3-1 TGTGCCAGCAGCCCCTCGACCGGATCCGGGCTTGATGAGCAGTTCTTC CASSPSTGSGLDEQFF
TRBJ1-1 NA NA TRBV2 TGTGCCAGCAGTGAAGACAGGGTATCGATTAACACTGAAGCTTTCTTT CASSEDRVSINTEAFF
TRBJ2-5 NA TRBD1 TRBV29-1 TGCAGCGGGGGGACAGGGAAAGAGACCCAGTACTTC CSGGTGKETQYF
TRBJ2-3 NA TRBD2 TRBV27 TGTGCCAGCAGAAAGGCCACTAGCGGGAAGAATACGCAGTATTTT CASRKATSGKNTQYF
TRBJ2-3 many NA TRBV29-1 TGCAGCGTTGGTTGGGCAGATACGCAGTATTTT CSVGWADTQYF
TRBJ2-3 many NA TRBV5-1 TGCGCCAGCCAAACAGGCTTAGTAACAGATACGCAGTATTTT CASQTGLVTDTQYF
TRBJ2-1 NA TRBD1 TRBV6-1 TGTGCCAGCAGCCACAGGGGAAACAATGAGCAGTTCTTC CASSHRGNNEQFF
TRBJ1-2 few TRBD1 TRBV12-3/TRBV12-4 TGTGCCAGCAGTTTAGAGCGACAGGGGGCAAACTATGGCTACACCTTC CASSLERQGANYGYTF